The rows below give T cell receptor beta chains drawn from one sample of a study of T cell repertoires in cytomegalovirus infection. One entry per CDR3 protein results from TCRdb running MiXCR on the reads. The data contain 250,000 or so distinct CDR3 sequences, approximately 10% of them singletons. Specimen: PBMCs. These receptors all come from a human donor in good health (CMV status not recorded). Some clones in this sample may be carry-over from other donors' samples. CDR3s include the opening cysteine and the closing phenylalanine or tryptophan. Fields, in order: J gene, V gene, clone size, D gene, CDR3 protein, CDR3 DNA. The D gene is left open where the match is weak. The listing skips clone size in some rows; elsewhere it reads once, few, many or a size class.

TRBJ2-7 | TRBV19 | NA | TRBD2 | CASSTGLAVTYEQYF | TGTGCCAGTAGTACAGGACTAGCGGTAACCTACGAGCAGTACTTC
TRBJ2-5 | TRBV7-6 | NA | NA | CASSLYDLGLLETQYF | TGTGCCAGCAGCTTATATGACTTGGGACTGCTAGAGACCCAGTACTTC
TRBJ1-4 | TRBV2 | NA | TRBD1 | CATGRDRNEKLFF | TGTGCCACGGGACGGGACAGAAATGAAAAACTGTTTTTT
TRBJ1-3 | TRBV11-2 | many | NA | CASSLAGGSGNTIYF | TGTGCCAGCAGCCTTGCGGGGGGTTCTGGAAACACCATATATTTT
TRBJ1-1 | TRBV19 | few | NA | CASSIEGSEAFF | TGTGCCAGTAGTATAGAAGGGTCTGAAGCTTTCTTT
TRBJ2-7 | TRBV10-3 | NA | NA | CAISLQGYEQYF | TGTGCCATCAGCCTACAGGGCTACGAGCAGTACTTC
TRBJ2-1 | TRBV7-2 | many | TRBD2 | CASSSPGLANEQFF | TGTGCCAGCAGCTCCCCCGGACTAGCGAATGAGCAGTTCTTC
TRBJ2-5 | TRBV6-2/TRBV6-3 | many | TRBD2 | CASSPPGGRARETQYF | TGTGCCAGCAGCCCCCCCGGCGGGAGGGCCAGAGAGACCCAGTACTTC
TRBJ1-6 | TRBV18 | few | NA | CASSPPAGVSLHF | TGTGCCAGCTCACCCCCCGCGGGGGTGAGCCTCCACTTT
TRBJ2-7 | TRBV6-2/TRBV6-3 | NA | TRBD2 | CASSYSAGEGYEQYF | TGTGCCAGCAGTTACTCAGCGGGAGAGGGATACGAGCAGTACTTC
TRBJ2-1 | TRBV19 | few | TRBD1 | CASSTLYLTGGEFF | TGTGCCAGTAGTACCTTATATTTGACAGGGGGGGAGTTCTTC
TRBJ2-7 | TRBV28 | many | NA | CASAPEDRRGGQYF | TGTGCCAGCGCCCCCGAGGACCGCAGGGGTGGGCAGTACTTC
TRBJ2-4 | TRBV12-3/TRBV12-4 | many | TRBD1 | CASSSQGDIQYF | TGTGCCAGCAGTTCCCAGGGGGACATTCAGTACTTC
TRBJ2-7 | TRBV7-2 | many | TRBD1 | CASSRQGGDEQYF | TGTGCCAGCAGCCGACAGGGGGGGGACGAGCAGTACTTC
TRBJ1-1 | TRBV7-8 | few | NA | CASSLYSVNTEAFF | TGTGCCAGCAGCTTATACTCTGTTAACACTGAAGCTTTCTTT
TRBJ1-5 | TRBV29-1 | NA | NA | CSVQTVLNQPQHF | TGCAGCGTACAGACAGTTCTCAATCAGCCCCAGCATTTT
TRBJ2-3 | TRBV7-2 | many | NA | CASSLGDRDTQYF | TGTGCCAGCAGCTTGGGAGATCGGGATACGCAGTATTTT